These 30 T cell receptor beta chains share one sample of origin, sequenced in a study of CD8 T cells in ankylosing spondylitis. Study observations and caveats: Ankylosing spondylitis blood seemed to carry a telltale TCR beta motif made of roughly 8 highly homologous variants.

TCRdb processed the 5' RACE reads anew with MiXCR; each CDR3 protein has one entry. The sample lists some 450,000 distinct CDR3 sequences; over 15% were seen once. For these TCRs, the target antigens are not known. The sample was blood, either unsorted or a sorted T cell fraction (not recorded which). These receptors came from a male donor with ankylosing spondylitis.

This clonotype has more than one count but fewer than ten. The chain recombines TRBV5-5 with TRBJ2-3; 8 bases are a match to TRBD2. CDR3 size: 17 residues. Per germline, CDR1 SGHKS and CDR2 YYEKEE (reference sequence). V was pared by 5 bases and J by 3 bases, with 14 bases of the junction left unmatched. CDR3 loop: CASRRRETGGVTDTQYF. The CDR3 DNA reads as TGTGCCAGCAGGCGCCGTGAAACCGGGGGGGTTACAGATACGCAGTATTTT.

The CDR3 protein is CASSISGGPNTDTQYF. In nucleotides, the CDR3 is TGCGCCAGCAGCATCAGCGGGGGGCCCAACACAGATACGCAGTATTTT. The chain is built from TRBV5-1 and TRBJ2-3; 9 bases line up with TRBD2. V gave up 4 bases and J gave up 2 bases; unmatched junction bases: 8. Germline V gives CDR1 SGHRS, CDR2 YFSETQ. CDR3 length: 16 residues.

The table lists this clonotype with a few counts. The CDR3 nucleotides read TGTGCCAGCAGCGTAGTGGAGGGAGCTAATGAAAAACTGTTTTTT. Its protein is CASSVVEGANEKLFF. The gene calls are TRBV9 and TRBJ1-4, with D unresolved. Deletions cut 0 bases from V and 3 bases from J, with 9 bases between. The CDR3 spans 15 residues. The germline V gene has CDR1 SGDLS and CDR2 YYNGEE.

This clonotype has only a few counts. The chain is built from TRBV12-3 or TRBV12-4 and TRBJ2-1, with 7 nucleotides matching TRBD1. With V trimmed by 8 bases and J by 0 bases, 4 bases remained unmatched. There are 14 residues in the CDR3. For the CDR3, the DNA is TGTGCCAGCCAGGGGGACAGCTCCTACAATGAGCAGTTCTTC. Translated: CASQGDSSYNEQFF.

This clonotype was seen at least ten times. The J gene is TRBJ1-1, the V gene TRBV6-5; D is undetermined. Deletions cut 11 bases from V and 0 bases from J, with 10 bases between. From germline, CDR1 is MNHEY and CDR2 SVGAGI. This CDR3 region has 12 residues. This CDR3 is CASSRMNTEAFF. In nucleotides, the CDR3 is TGTGCCTCCTCCAGGATGAACACTGAAGCTTTCTTT.

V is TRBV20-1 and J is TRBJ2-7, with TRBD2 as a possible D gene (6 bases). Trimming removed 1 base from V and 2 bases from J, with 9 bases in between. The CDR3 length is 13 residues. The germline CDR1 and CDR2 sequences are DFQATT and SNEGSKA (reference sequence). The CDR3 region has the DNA TGCAGTGCTAGAGCCGGGGGAACCTACGAGCAGTACTTC. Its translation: CSARAGGTYEQYF.

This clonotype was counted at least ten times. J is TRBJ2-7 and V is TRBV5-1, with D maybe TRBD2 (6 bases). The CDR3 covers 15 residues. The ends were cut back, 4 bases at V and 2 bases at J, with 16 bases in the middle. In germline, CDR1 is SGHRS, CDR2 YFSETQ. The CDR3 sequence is CASSQPPEGTYEQYF. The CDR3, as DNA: TGCGCCAGCAGCCAGCCCCCGGAGGGGACCTACGAGCAGTACTTC.

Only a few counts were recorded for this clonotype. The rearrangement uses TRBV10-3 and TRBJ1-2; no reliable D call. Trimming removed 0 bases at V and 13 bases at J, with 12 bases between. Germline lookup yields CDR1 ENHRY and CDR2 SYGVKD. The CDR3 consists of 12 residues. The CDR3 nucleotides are TGTGCCATCAGTGAGTCTGTTGGGGTTGTCACCTTC. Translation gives CAISESVGVVTF.

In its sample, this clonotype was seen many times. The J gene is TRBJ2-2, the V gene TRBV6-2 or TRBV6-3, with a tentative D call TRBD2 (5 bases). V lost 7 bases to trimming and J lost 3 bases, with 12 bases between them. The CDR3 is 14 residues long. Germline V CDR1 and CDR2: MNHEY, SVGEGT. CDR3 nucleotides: TGTGCCAGCAATCCTAGCCGGGACACCGGGGAGCTGTTTTTT. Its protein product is CASNPSRDTGELFF.

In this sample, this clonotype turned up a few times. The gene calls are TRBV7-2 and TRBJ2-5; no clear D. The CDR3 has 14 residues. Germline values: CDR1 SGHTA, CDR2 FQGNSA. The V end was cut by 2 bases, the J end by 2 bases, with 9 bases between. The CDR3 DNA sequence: TGTGCCAGCAGCTTATCAAACAGACAAGAGACCCAGTACTTC. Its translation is CASSLSNRQETQYF. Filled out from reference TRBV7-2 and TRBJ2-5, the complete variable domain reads GAGVSQSPSNKVTEKGKDVELRCDPISGHTALYWYRQSLGQGLEFLIYFQGNSAPDKSGLPSDRFSAERTGGSVSTLTIQRTQQEDSAVYLCASSLSNRQETQYFGPGTRLLVL.

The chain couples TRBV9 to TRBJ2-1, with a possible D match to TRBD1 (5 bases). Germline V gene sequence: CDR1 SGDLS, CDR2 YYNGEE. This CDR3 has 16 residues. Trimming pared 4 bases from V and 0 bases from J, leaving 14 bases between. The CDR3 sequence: CASSPQDTSSYNEQFF. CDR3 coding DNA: TGTGCCAGCAGCCCCCAGGACACGAGCTCCTACAATGAGCAGTTCTTC.

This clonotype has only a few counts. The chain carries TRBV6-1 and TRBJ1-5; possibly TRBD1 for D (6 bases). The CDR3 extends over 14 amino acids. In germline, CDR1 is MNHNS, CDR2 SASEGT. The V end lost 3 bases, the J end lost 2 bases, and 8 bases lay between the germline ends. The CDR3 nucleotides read TGTGCCAGCAGTGACCCAGGGGGCAATCAGCCCCAGCATTTT. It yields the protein CASSDPGGNQPQHF.

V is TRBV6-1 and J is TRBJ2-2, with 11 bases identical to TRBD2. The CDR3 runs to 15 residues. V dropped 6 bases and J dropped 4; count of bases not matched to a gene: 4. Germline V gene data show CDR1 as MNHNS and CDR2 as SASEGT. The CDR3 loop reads CASSFSGGVTGELFF. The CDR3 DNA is TGTGCCAGCAGCTTTAGCGGGGGGGTCACCGGGGAGCTGTTTTTT.

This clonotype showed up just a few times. DNA of the CDR3: TGTGCCAGCAGTCTAGGGCGGGTGGAGACCCAGTACTTC. Protein sequence: CASSLGRVETQYF. The gene calls are TRBV28 and TRBJ2-5; a weak D match, TRBD2 (5 bases). There are 13 residues in the CDR3. CDR1 is MDHEN, CDR2 SYDVKM, per germline. The V end lost 5 bases, the J end lost 5 bases, and 12 bases lay between the germline ends.

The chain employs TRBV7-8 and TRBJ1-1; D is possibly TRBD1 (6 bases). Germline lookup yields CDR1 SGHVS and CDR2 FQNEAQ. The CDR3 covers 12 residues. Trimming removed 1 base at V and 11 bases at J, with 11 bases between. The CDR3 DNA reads TGTGCCAGCAGCTTAGAGGGGGTGGGGGCTTTCTTT. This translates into CASSLEGVGAFF.

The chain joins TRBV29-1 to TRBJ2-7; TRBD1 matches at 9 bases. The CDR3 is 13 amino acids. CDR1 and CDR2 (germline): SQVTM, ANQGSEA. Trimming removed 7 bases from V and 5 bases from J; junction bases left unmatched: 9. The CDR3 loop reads CSAPGQGGDEQYF. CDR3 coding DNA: TGCAGCGCCCCGGGACAGGGAGGAGACGAGCAGTACTTC.

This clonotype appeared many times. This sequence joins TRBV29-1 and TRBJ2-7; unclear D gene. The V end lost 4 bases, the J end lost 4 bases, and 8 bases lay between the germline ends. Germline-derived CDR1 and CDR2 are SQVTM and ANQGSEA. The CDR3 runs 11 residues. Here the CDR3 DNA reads TGCAGCGTTGGGTGGGCGTACGAGCAGTACTTC. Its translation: CSVGWAYEQYF.

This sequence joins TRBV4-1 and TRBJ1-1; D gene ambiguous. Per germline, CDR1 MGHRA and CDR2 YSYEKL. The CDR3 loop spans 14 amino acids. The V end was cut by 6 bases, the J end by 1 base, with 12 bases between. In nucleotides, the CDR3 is TGCGCCAGCAGGATACAGTCCCCGAACACTGAAGCTTTCTTT. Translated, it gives CASRIQSPNTEAFF.

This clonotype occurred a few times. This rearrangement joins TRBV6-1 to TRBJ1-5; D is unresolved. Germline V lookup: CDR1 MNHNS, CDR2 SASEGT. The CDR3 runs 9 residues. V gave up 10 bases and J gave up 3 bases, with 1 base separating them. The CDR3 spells CATNQPQHF. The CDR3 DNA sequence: TGTGCCACCAATCAGCCCCAGCATTTT.

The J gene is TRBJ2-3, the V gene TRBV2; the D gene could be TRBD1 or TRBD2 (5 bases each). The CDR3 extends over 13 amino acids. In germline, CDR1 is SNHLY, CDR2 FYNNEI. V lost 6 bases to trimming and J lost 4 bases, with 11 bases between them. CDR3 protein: CASRRGSPDTQYF. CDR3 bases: TGTGCCAGCAGGAGGGGTAGCCCAGATACGCAGTATTTT.

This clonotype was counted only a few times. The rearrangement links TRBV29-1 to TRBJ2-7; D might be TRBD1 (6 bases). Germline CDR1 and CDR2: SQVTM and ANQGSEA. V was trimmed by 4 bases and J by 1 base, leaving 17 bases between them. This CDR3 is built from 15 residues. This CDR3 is CSVGVRGSNSYEQYF. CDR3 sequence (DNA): TGCAGCGTTGGTGTTAGGGGGTCCAATTCCTACGAGCAGTACTTC.

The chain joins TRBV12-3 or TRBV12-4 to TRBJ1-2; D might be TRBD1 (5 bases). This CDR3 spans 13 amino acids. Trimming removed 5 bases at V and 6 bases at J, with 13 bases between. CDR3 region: CASSPWAGDGYTF. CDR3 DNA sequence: TGTGCCAGCAGTCCTTGGGCGGGGGATGGCTACACCTTC.

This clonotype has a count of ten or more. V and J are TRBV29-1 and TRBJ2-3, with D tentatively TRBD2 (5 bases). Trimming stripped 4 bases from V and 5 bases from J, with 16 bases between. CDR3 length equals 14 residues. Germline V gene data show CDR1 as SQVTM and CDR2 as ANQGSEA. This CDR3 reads CSVGTGKDIDTQYF. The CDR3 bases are TGCAGCGTTGGGACGGGAAAGGATATAGATACGCAGTATTTT.

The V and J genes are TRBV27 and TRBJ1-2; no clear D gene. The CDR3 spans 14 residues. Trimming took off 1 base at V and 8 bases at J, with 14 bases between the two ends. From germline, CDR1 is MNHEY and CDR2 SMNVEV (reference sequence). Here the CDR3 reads CASSLLVPPRGYTF. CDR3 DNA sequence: TGTGCCAGCAGTTTATTGGTGCCCCCCCGGGGCTACACCTTC.

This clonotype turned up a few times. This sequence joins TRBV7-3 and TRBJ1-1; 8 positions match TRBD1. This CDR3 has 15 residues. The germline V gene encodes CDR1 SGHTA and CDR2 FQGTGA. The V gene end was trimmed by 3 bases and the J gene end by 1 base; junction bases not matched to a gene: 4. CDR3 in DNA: TGTGCCAGCAGCTTCACCGGGACAGGGAACACTGAAGCTTTCTTT. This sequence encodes CASSFTGTGNTEAFF.

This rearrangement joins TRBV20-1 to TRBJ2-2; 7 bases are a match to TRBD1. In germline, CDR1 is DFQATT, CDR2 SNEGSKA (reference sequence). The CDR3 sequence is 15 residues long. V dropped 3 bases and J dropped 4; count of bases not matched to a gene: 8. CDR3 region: CSASNRGTGTGELFF. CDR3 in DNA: TGCAGTGCTAGCAACAGGGGTACTGGCACCGGGGAGCTGTTTTTT.

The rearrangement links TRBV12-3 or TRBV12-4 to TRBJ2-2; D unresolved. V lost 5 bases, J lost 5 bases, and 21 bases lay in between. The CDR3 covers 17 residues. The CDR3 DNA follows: TGTGCCAGCAGTCCTCGTGGGTGGCTGGGGAAAACCGGGGAGCTGTTTTTT. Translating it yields CASSPRGWLGKTGELFF.

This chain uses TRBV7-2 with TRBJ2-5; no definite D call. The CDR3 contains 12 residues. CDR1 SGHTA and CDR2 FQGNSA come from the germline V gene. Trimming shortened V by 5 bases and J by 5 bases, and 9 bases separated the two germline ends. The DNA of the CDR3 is TGTGCCAGCAGCCAAACTACGGAGACCCAGTACTTC. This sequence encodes CASSQTTETQYF. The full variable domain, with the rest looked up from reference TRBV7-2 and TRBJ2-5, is GAGVSQSPSNKVTEKGKDVELRCDPISGHTALYWYRQSLGQGLEFLIYFQGNSAPDKSGLPSDRFSAERTGGSVSTLTIQRTQQEDSAVYLCASSQTTETQYFGPGTRLLVL.

The CDR3 DNA follows: TGTGCCAGCAGCTTAGAGGAGGGCATTACAGATACGCAGTATTTT. Translated: CASSLEEGITDTQYF. This chain links TRBV7-9 with TRBJ2-3; maybe TRBD2 (6 bases). CDR1 is SEHNR and CDR2 is FQNEAQ in the germline V gene (reference sequence). V lost 1 base to trimming and J lost 3 bases, with 11 bases between them. The CDR3 is 15 amino acids.

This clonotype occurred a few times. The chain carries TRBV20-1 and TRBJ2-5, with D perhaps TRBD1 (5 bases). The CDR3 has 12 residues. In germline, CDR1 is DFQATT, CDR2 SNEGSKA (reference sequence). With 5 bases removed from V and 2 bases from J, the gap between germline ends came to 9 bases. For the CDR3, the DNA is TGCAGTGCTGGACACTCACAAGAGACCCAGTACTTC. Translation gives CSAGHSQETQYF.